Following are 22 T cell receptor beta chains from one sample sequenced in a study of a mutant IDH1 vaccine in newly diagnosed glioma. Libraries were prepared by immunoSEQ multiplex PCR; TCRdb keeps only in-frame clonotypes and omits some of them. The sample has tens of thousands of clones; approximately 80% are singletons. Time point denoted: baseline, week 1 (first vaccination visit). Regarding treatment: pre-vaccination baseline after standard-of-care therapy. Sequences were derived from PBMCs, sampled from a glioma patient treated with radiotherapy, temozolomide or both. These receptors were obtained from a woman aged 40 to 50 with glioma.

In nucleotides, the CDR3 is TGTGCCAGCAGTGAAAAAAGGAGAGGGCCTCCTCGCACAGATACGCAGTATTTT. Amino acids: CASSEKRRGPPRTDTQYF. The chain carries TRBV6-1 and TRBJ2-3, with a tentative D call TRBD2 (5 bases). V lost 2 bases to trimming and J lost 1 base, with 19 bases between them. The CDR3 is 18 amino acids. Germline loops: CDR1 MNHNS, CDR2 SASEGT.

This clone was detected once. The chain employs TRBV5-8 and TRBJ2-2; perhaps TRBD1 as D (6 bases). In germline, CDR1 is SGHTS, CDR2 YDEGEE. The CDR3 consists of 15 residues. Trimming removed 2 bases at V and 0 bases at J, with 8 bases between. CDR3 DNA sequence: TGTGCCAGCAGCTTCGGGACATCGAACACCGGGGAGCTGTTTTTT. This encodes CASSFGTSNTGELFF. Variable domain in full (rest from reference TRBV5-8 and TRBJ2-2): EAGVTQSPTHLIKTRGQQATLRCSPISGHTSVYWYQQALGLGLQFLLWYDEGEERNRGNFPPRFSGRQFPNYSSELNVNALELEDSALYLCASSFGTSNTGELFFGEGSRLTVL.

The chain uses TRBV30 and TRBJ1-4; tentative D call: TRBD1 (5 bases). Germline CDR1 reads GTSNPN; CDR2 reads SVGIG (reference sequence). The CDR3 runs to 13 residues. The V end was cut by 4 bases, the J end by 10 bases, with 16 bases between. DNA of the CDR3: TGTGCCTGGACCGGACGGGCAACAGGAAAACTGTTTTTT. This gives the protein CAWTGRATGKLFF.

V gene TRBV7-6 combines with J gene TRBJ2-3; the match to TRBD2 covers 8 bases. V was pared by 5 bases and J by 8 bases, with 9 bases of the junction left unmatched. Per germline, CDR1 SGHVS and CDR2 FNYEAQ. This CDR3 spans 14 amino acids. CDR3 in DNA: TGTGCCAGCAGCCCGGTCGGGGGGGCTGGTACGCAGTATTTT. It yields the protein CASSPVGGAGTQYF.

This clone turned up a few times. The V call is TRBV6-1, the J call TRBJ2-1; TRBD1 might be the D (5 bases). With 3 bases removed from V and 12 bases from J, the gap between germline ends came to 9 bases. The CDR3 has 11 amino acids. CDR1 and CDR2 (germline): MNHNS, SASEGT. CDR3 in DNA: TGTGCCAGCAGTGAGGGTAGGGGGCAGTTCTTC. Protein: CASSEGRGQFF.

The chain uses TRBV18 and TRBJ2-3, with 10 bases fitting TRBD2. The CDR3 is 15 residues long. CDR1 is KGHSH, CDR2 LQKENI, per germline. The V gene end was trimmed by 5 bases and the J gene end by 2 bases; junction bases not matched to a gene: 4. Here the CDR3 reads CASSTTSGVTDTQYF. The CDR3 DNA is TGTGCCAGCTCAACTACTAGCGGGGTCACAGATACGCAGTATTTT.

Sample share makes this clone medium-sized. The V call is TRBV19, the J call TRBJ1-1, with D perhaps matching TRBD1 (6 bases). Germline V gene data show CDR1 as LNHDA and CDR2 as SQIVND (reference sequence). The CDR3 contains 14 residues. V was clipped by 6 bases and J by 6 bases, with 17 bases between them. The CDR3 region has the DNA TGTGCCAGTAGGCGGACAGCCGGGAGCTCTGAAGCTTTCTTT. Its translation: CASRRTAGSSEAFF. Full variable domain (outside the CDR3, taken from reference TRBV19 and TRBJ1-1): DGGITQSPKYLFRKEGQNVTLSCEQNLNHDAMYWYRQDPGQGLRLIYYSQIVNDFQKGDIAEGYSVSREKKESFPLTVTSAQKNPTAFYLCASRRTAGSSEAFFGQGTRLTVV.

This clone was counted a single time. The chain joins TRBV13 to TRBJ1-2; the D is unclear. The CDR3 spans 12 residues. Between the trimmed V and J ends, which lost 4 bases and 8 bases, there was a span of 11 bases. CDR1 and CDR2 from the germline V gene are PRHDT and FYEKMQ (reference sequence). The CDR3: CASSSKGEGYTF. The CDR3, as DNA: TGTGCCAGCAGCTCAAAAGGTGAGGGCTACACCTTC.

The chain recombines TRBV9 with TRBJ1-2, with D possibly being TRBD1 (6 bases). The germline V gene has CDR1 SGDLS and CDR2 YYNGEE. Between the trimmed V and J ends, which lost 0 bases and 2 bases, there was a span of 8 bases. The CDR3 consists of 14 residues. The CDR3 coding sequence is TGTGCCAGCAGCGTAGCTACAGGGAACTATGGCTACACCTTC. It encodes CASSVATGNYGYTF.

V usage is TRBV19 and J usage is TRBJ1-2; D gene uncertain. This CDR3 has 13 residues. Germline-derived CDR1 and CDR2 are LNHDA and SQIVND (reference sequence). V was clipped by 3 bases and J by 6 bases, with 11 bases between them. The CDR3 is CASSMLPWNGYTF. DNA of the CDR3: TGTGCCAGTAGTATGCTCCCCTGGAATGGCTACACCTTC. Filled out from reference TRBV19 and TRBJ1-2, the complete variable domain reads DGGITQSPKYLFRKEGQNVTLSCEQNLNHDAMYWYRQDPGQGLRLIYYSQIVNDFQKGDIAEGYSVSREKKESFPLTVTSAQKNPTAFYLCASSMLPWNGYTFGSGTRLTVV.

In DNA, the CDR3 is TGCAGCGTTGAGGAAGCAGTGAACACTGAAGCTTTCTTT. This gives the protein CSVEEAVNTEAFF. The genes are TRBV29-1 and TRBJ1-1; no firm D call. The CDR3 runs to 13 residues. Trimming cost V 3 bases and J 0 bases, with 8 bases left between them. Germline-derived CDR1 and CDR2 are SQVTM and ANQGSEA.

This rearrangement joins TRBV5-4 to TRBJ1-3, with TRBD1 identical over 9 bases. CDR1 SGHNT and CDR2 YYREEE come from the germline V gene (reference sequence). The CDR3 extends over 14 amino acids. The V segment lost 4 bases and the J segment 5 bases; nucleotides outside the gene matches: 4. CDR3 sequence (DNA): TGTGCCAGCAGCACGGGACAGGGAAGAAACACCATATATTTT. Translation: CASSTGQGRNTIYF.

The CDR3 DNA reads as TGTGCCAGCAGTTACTCGACCCCAGGGGCGCGTGGCTACACCTTC. Translating gives CASSYSTPGARGYTF. The genes are TRBV6-5 and TRBJ1-2; possibly TRBD1 for D (6 bases). CDR1 and CDR2 from the germline V gene are MNHEY and SVGAGI. The CDR3 length is 15 residues. Trimming left V 0 bases short and J 7 bases short, with 15 bases between.

The J gene is TRBJ1-5, the V gene TRBV29-1; tentative D call: TRBD1 (6 bases). V shed 4 bases and J shed 5 bases, with 12 bases lying between them. CDR1 is SQVTM, CDR2 ANQGSEA, per germline. The CDR3 covers 13 residues. The CDR3 DNA reads TGCAGCGTTGGGGGGGGGACATATCAGCCCCAGCATTTT. Its translation: CSVGGGTYQPQHF.

This clone showed up just a few times. The chain is built from TRBV4-1 and TRBJ1-1; 7 bases agree with TRBD1. Germline lookup yields CDR1 MGHRA and CDR2 YSYEKL. The ends lost 2 bases at V and 1 base at J; junction bases unmatched: 4. The CDR3 has 15 residues. Here the CDR3 reads CASSQQDRPNTEAFF. The CDR3 nucleotides read TGCGCCAGCAGCCAACAGGACAGGCCGAACACTGAAGCTTTCTTT.

The J gene is TRBJ1-6, the V gene TRBV6-4, with 8 bases aligning to TRBD1. CDR3 length equals 13 residues. In germline, CDR1 is MRHNA, CDR2 SNTAGT. Trimming at V came to 4 bases and at J to 7 bases, leaving 0 bases not matched to a gene. The CDR3 sequence: CASSAGGNSPLHF. CDR3 nucleotide sequence: TGTGCCAGCAGTGCAGGGGGCAATTCACCCCTCCACTTT.

The chain employs TRBV7-2 and TRBJ2-1, with D possibly matching TRBD2 (5 bases). The V end was cut by 1 base, the J end by 3 bases, with 10 bases between. Germline V gives CDR1 SGHTA, CDR2 FQGNSA. The CDR3 spans 15 residues. This chain's CDR3 is CASSLVVGGYNEQFF. DNA for the CDR3: TGTGCCAGCAGCTTAGTAGTTGGAGGCTACAATGAGCAGTTCTTC.

This clone has only one observation. The chain links TRBV5-6 to TRBJ1-2; tentative D call: TRBD1 (5 bases). The germline gives CDR1 SGHDT, CDR2 YYEEEE. This CDR3 comprises 15 residues. With 4 bases removed from V and 0 bases from J, the gap between germline ends came to 13 bases. The CDR3 sequence is CASSPTGIANYGYTF. The CDR3 DNA is TGTGCCAGCAGCCCCACAGGCATAGCTAACTATGGCTACACCTTC.

J is TRBJ1-1 and V is TRBV19; no clear D gene. CDR3 length: 12 residues. Germline values: CDR1 LNHDA, CDR2 SQIVND (reference sequence). Trimming stripped 5 bases from V and 11 bases from J, with 15 bases between. CDR3 residues: CASSLTRWEAFF. Written as DNA, the CDR3 is TGTGCCAGTAGTCTGACAAGGTGGGAGGCTTTCTTT.

The rearrangement joins TRBV15 to TRBJ2-7, with 7 bases that match TRBD1. This CDR3 comprises 14 residues. Looked up from germline, CDR1 is LNHNV and CDR2 is YYDKDF (reference sequence). Trimming at V came to 6 bases and at J to 5 bases, leaving 10 bases not matched to a gene. Here the CDR3 reads CATRLGQGDHEQYF. The CDR3 coding sequence is TGTGCCACCAGATTAGGGCAGGGGGACCACGAGCAGTACTTC.

The chain couples TRBV7-9 to TRBJ2-3; D call uncertain. The germline V and J ends were trimmed by 3 bases and 2 bases, with 6 bases remaining between them. The CDR3 covers 13 residues. Looked up from germline, CDR1 is SEHNR and CDR2 is FQNEAQ (reference sequence). The chain's CDR3 is CASSFTHTDTQYF. In nucleotides, the CDR3 is TGTGCCAGCAGCTTTACCCACACAGATACGCAGTATTTT. Variable domain in full (rest from reference TRBV7-9 and TRBJ2-3): DTGVSQNPRHKITKRGQNVTFRCDPISEHNRLYWYRQTLGQGPEFLTYFQNEAQLEKSRLLSDRFSAERPKGSFSTLEIQRTEQGDSAMYLCASSFTHTDTQYFGPGTRLTVL.

J is TRBJ2-7 and V is TRBV7-9, with 8 bases aligning to TRBD2. CDR3 length equals 16 residues. The germline CDR1 and CDR2 sequences are SEHNR and FQNEAQ (reference sequence). The trim removed 2 bases at V and 7 bases at J, leaving 13 bases unmatched. The CDR3 sequence: CASSLRAGGAFGEQYF. The CDR3 DNA reads TGTGCCAGCAGCTTAAGGGCCGGGGGGGCCTTTGGGGAGCAGTACTTC.